Given below is one T cell receptor (beta chain) in context. V was clipped by 3 bases and J by 7 bases, with 10 bases between them. The germline V gene encodes CDR1 LNHDA and CDR2 SQIVND (reference sequence). The CDR3 spans 13 residues. These data belong to a study of blood T cell repertoires in COVID-19. Study at large: There were acute and convalescent COVID-19 samples, and they came from the United States, Italy and Spain. PBMCs, B-cell-depleted T cells, or T cells were the source of the cDNA or gDNA that made up the material.

In the authors' workflow: Cell counts per sample came from amplifying reference gene primers. The repertoire was sequenced with immunoSEQ multiplex PCR; TCRdb's copy has only in-frame clones and lacks some. V and J calls plus clone size are reproduced from that table; the DNA served to infer D and trimming. The sample has about 80,000 clones, 60% to 80% seen once. V usage is TRBV19 and J usage is TRBJ1-5; D gene ambiguous. The receptor's source is a man in his 70s with active or convalescent COVID-19. Sequenced material: peripheral blood. The CDR3 DNA sequence: TGTGCCAGTAGTATGGCCAGGCGACAGCCCCAGCATTTT. Its translation: CASSMARRQPQHF. Full variable domain (remainder filled in from reference TRBV19 and TRBJ1-5): DGGITQSPKYLFRKEGQNVTLSCEQNLNHDAMYWYRQDPGQGLRLIYYSQIVNDFQKGDIAEGYSVSREKKESFPLTVTSAQKNPTAFYLCASSMARRQPQHFGDGTRLSIL.